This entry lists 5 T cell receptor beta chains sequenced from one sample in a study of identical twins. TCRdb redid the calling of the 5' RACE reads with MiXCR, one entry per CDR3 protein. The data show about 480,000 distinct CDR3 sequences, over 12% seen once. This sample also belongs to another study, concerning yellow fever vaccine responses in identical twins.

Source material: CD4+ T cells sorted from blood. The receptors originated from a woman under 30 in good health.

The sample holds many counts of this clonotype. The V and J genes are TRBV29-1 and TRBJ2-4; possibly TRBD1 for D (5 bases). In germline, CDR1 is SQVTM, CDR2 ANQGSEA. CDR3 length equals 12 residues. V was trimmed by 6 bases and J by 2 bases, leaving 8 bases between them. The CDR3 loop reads CSVRDSKNIQYF. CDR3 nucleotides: TGCAGCGTCAGGGATTCCAAAAACATTCAGTACTTC.

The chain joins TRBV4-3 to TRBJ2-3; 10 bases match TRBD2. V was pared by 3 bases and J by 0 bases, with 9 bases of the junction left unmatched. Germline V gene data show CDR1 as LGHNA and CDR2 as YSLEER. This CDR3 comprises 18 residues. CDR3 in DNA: TGCGCCAGCAGCCAGAACCAAGGACTAGCGGCCAGCACAGATACGCAGTATTTT. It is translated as CASSQNQGLAASTDTQYF.

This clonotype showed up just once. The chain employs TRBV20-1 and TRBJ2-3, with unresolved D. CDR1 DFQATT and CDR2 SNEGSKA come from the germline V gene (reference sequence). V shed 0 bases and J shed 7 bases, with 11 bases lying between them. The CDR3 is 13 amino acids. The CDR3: CSARDPRVYTQYF. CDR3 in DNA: TGCAGTGCTAGAGATCCTCGGGTGTATACGCAGTATTTT.

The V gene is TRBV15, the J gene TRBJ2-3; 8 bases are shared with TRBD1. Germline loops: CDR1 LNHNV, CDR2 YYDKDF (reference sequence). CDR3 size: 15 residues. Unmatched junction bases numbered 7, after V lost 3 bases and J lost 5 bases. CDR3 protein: CATSRRQGYGDTQYF. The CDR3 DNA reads TGTGCCACCAGCAGGCGACAGGGGTACGGAGATACGCAGTATTTT.

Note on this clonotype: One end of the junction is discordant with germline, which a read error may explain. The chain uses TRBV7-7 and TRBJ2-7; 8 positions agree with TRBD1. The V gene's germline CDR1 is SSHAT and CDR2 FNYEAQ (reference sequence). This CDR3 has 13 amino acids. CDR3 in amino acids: CASSLLETGAQYF. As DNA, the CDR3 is TGTGCTAGCAGCCTTTTGGAGACAGGGGCGCAGTACTTC.